This TCR beta chain stems from a study of blood T cells in healthy people across ages. The second PCR ran roughly 6 to 11 cycles with a sample-barcoded 5' primer and J-beta primers. TCRdb recomputed calls from the 5' RACE reads with MiXCR, one row per CDR3 protein. The data contain 650,000 to 1,000,000 distinct CDR3 sequences, under 40% of them singletons. Donors were systemically healthy Caucasian individuals from Russia aged roughly 6 to 90 years. This clonotype was observed a few times. No antigen is known for it. Germline assignment: CDR1 SNHLY and CDR2 FYNNEI. Trimming pared 4 bases from V and 5 bases from J, leaving 11 bases between. The length of the CDR3 is 13 residues. Study-wide findings and caveats: As age increased, TCR beta diversity per million T cells fell in a roughly linear fashion. The long-lived group displayed more naive CD4+ cells, plus higher diversity, than the aged donors did. Strong correlation linked observed beta diversity and percent naive T cells.

The sequenced sample consisted of blood. The chain uses TRBV2 and TRBJ2-5; TRBD2 might be the D (6 bases). The source is a man between 18 and 35 years old in good health. The CDR3 loop is CASSGEVGETQYF. Here the CDR3 DNA reads TGTGCCAGCAGTGGGGAGGTAGGGGAGACCCAGTACTTC.